These 10 T cell receptor beta chains share one sample of origin, sequenced in a study of cytomegalovirus exposure and HLA in healthy donors. Vbeta (60) and Jbeta (13) primers were used in the PCR. The assay was immunoSEQ multiplex PCR, and TCRdb's table has in-frame clones only and misses some. This sample yields under 250,000 clones, of which roughly 84% are seen a single time; roughly 0.71% belongs to the top ten. Material: PBMCs. The receptors come from a boy aged 2 to 9 in good health and CMV-seronegative.

In its sample, this clone was seen once. The gene calls are TRBV11-2 and TRBJ2-3; no clear D. CDR1 SGHAT and CDR2 FQNNGV come from the germline V gene. Trimming removed 5 bases at V and 2 bases at J, with 11 bases between. The length of the CDR3 is 14 residues. CDR3 sequence (DNA): TGTGCCAGCAGCCAACCCAGACTCACAGATACGCAGTATTTT. Translating it yields CASSQPRLTDTQYF.

The chain uses TRBV7-8 and TRBJ2-5; no definite D call. The V gene lost 7 bases and the J gene lost 3 bases, with 15 bases spanning the gap. Germline values: CDR1 SGHVS, CDR2 FQNEAQ. The CDR3 loop spans 14 amino acids. The CDR3 DNA reads TGTGCCAGCACGAGAAGTCGAGTGGAAGAGACCCAGTACTTC. Its protein is CASTRSRVEETQYF.

The chain employs TRBV27 and TRBJ2-3; 7 bases are shared with TRBD2. The CDR3 covers 15 residues. After removal of 0 bases from V and 2 bases from J, the junction contained 2 bases not matched to a gene. The germline CDR1 and CDR2 sequences are MNHEY and SMNVEV (reference sequence). The CDR3 DNA is TGTGCCAGCAGTTTATCTCGGGGGGACACAGATACGCAGTATTTT. This gives the protein CASSLSRGDTDTQYF.

V and J are TRBV10-3 and TRBJ2-3, with 11 positions matching TRBD1. The V gene's germline CDR1 is ENHRY and CDR2 SYGVKD. The CDR3 extends over 16 amino acids. With V trimmed by 4 bases and J by 5 bases, 8 bases remained unmatched. CDR3 bases: TGTGCCATCAGTGGCCAGGACAGGGGGCAGGAAGATACGCAGTATTTT. This encodes CAISGQDRGQEDTQYF.

This clone has just one count. This rearrangement joins TRBV6-1 to TRBJ1-2, with a possible D match to TRBD1 (6 bases). The CDR3 is 13 residues long. The V end lost 5 bases, the J end lost 4 bases, and 11 bases lay between the germline ends. Germline assignment: CDR1 MNHNS and CDR2 SASEGT. CDR3 sequence: CASSSGASYGYTF. The CDR3 coding sequence is TGTGCCAGCAGTTCAGGGGCTTCCTATGGCTACACCTTC.

V usage is TRBV5-1 and J usage is TRBJ2-3; tentatively, D is TRBD2 (6 bases). The ends were cut back, 0 bases at V and 2 bases at J, with 10 bases in the middle. The CDR3 consists of 15 residues. Germline values: CDR1 SGHRS, CDR2 YFSETQ. The CDR3 nucleotides read TGCGCCAGCAGCTTGGAGGCTAGCGCCACAGATACGCAGTATTTT. As protein: CASSLEASATDTQYF.

V is TRBV13 and J is TRBJ2-1; TRBD2 matches at 9 bases. From germline, CDR1 is PRHDT and CDR2 FYEKMQ (reference sequence). The CDR3 is 15 amino acids. With 5 bases clipped from V and 6 bases from J, the junction kept 8 bases outside the gene matches. CDR3 coding DNA: TGTGCCAGCAGCCCACCCCTAGCGGGACCCAATGAGCAGTTCTTC. The encoded protein is CASSPPLAGPNEQFF.

CDR3 nucleotide sequence: TGTGCCAGCAGACCTGGACTAGCGGGAGAGACCGGGGAGCTGTTTTTT. It codes for CASRPGLAGETGELFF. This chain uses TRBV5-4 with TRBJ2-2; TRBD2 aligns across 13 bases. V lost 5 bases, J lost 5 bases, and 6 bases stayed unmatched. The germline V gene encodes CDR1 SGHNT and CDR2 YYREEE (reference sequence). The CDR3 spans 16 residues.

This chain links TRBV5-6 with TRBJ2-7; 12 nucleotides line up with TRBD1. CDR3 length: 14 amino acids. Germline CDR1 and CDR2: SGHDT and YYEEEE. The trim removed 4 bases at V and 5 bases at J, leaving 4 bases unmatched. The CDR3 region has the DNA TGTGCCAGCAGCGGGGGGACAGGGGGCGACGAGCAGTACTTC. Its translation: CASSGGTGGDEQYF.

Comments on this clone: Other nucleotide sequences in the sample specify the same CDR3. This rearrangement joins TRBV18 to TRBJ2-1; D perhaps matches TRBD1 (6 bases). CDR3 length: 15 residues. CDR1 and CDR2 from the germline V gene are KGHSH and LQKENI. V was pared by 2 bases and J by 0 bases, with 8 bases between. CDR3 amino acids: CASSPTGSSYNEQFF. CDR3 sequence (DNA): TGTGCCAGCTCACCAACAGGGAGCTCCTACAATGAGCAGTTCTTC. Full variable domain (missing parts from reference TRBV18 and TRBJ2-1): NAGVMQNPRHLVRRRGQEARLRCSPMKGHSHVYWYRQLPEEGLKFMVYLQKENIIDESGMPKERFSAEFPKEGPSILRIQQVVRGDSAAYFCASSPTGSSYNEQFFGPGTRLTVL.